A single sample is the source of the 18 T cell receptor beta chains below, sequenced in a study of chemoradiotherapy in HPV16-positive cancers. TCRdb's table, derived via immunoSEQ multiplex PCR, lists solely in-frame clones and lacks some. Of around 53,000 clones listed, roughly nine tenths were seen once; the top ten hold roughly 3.3%. The sequencing here drew on blood, taken from a patient who underwent chemoradiotherapy. These receptors were taken from a human donor with HPV-associated anogenital cancer.

The chain is built from TRBV6-6 and TRBJ2-5; no clear D gene. The V gene lost 4 bases and the J gene lost 5 bases, with 11 bases spanning the gap. This CDR3 has 13 residues. Germline V CDR1 and CDR2: MNHNY, SVGAGI (reference sequence). Written as DNA, the CDR3 is TGTGCCAGCAGTTCCGGGCTCCGGGAGACCCAGTACTTC. This translates into CASSSGLRETQYF.

This chain joins TRBV28 and TRBJ1-2; D not resolved. The V and J ends lost 3 bases and 5 bases respectively, with 7 bases between them. There are 12 residues in the CDR3. Per germline, CDR1 MDHEN and CDR2 SYDVKM. In DNA form, the CDR3 reads TGTGCCAGCAGTTTCCGGAGGTATGGCTACACCTTC. Its protein product is CASSFRRYGYTF.

This chain links TRBV30 with TRBJ2-1, with 9 bases lining up with TRBD1. Germline V gene lookup returns CDR1 GTSNPN and CDR2 SVGIG (reference sequence). The V and J ends lost 3 bases and 7 bases, in that order; junction bases with no gene match: 7. CDR3 length: 14 amino acids. The CDR3, as DNA: TGTGCCTGGAGCCGGGACAGGGTTGGTAATGAGCAGTTCTTC. Protein: CAWSRDRVGNEQFF.

This clone was seen a single time. Written as DNA, the CDR3 is TGTGCCAGCAGCTTACAAGCTAGCACAGATACGCAGTATTTT. This gives the protein CASSLQASTDTQYF. The genes are TRBV7-9 and TRBJ2-3; D is unresolved. This CDR3 region has 14 residues. Trimming left V 2 bases short and J 0 bases short, with 6 bases between. CDR1 is SEHNR and CDR2 is FQNEAQ in the germline V gene (reference sequence).

The chain carries TRBV7-9 and TRBJ1-2, with no clear D. This CDR3 has 13 residues. Trimming stripped 4 bases from V and 9 bases from J, with 15 bases between. The germline gives CDR1 SEHNR, CDR2 FQNEAQ (reference sequence). As DNA, the CDR3 is TGTGCCAGCAGCTATAGTAGAATCGCCAGCTACACCTTC. This translates into CASSYSRIASYTF. The full variable domain, its missing parts supplied by reference TRBV7-9 and TRBJ1-2, is DTGVSQNPRHKITKRGQNVTFRCDPISEHNRLYWYRQTLGQGPEFLTYFQNEAQLEKSRLLSDRFSAERPKGSFSTLEIQRTEQGDSAMYLCASSYSRIASYTFGSGTRLTVV.

This clone was counted only a few times. This chain joins TRBV5-6 and TRBJ2-3; 8 nucleotides line up with TRBD2. The germline V gene has CDR1 SGHDT and CDR2 YYEEEE. V lost 2 bases, J lost 5 bases, and 1 base stayed unmatched. The CDR3 runs to 13 residues. The CDR3 region has the DNA TGTGCCAGCAGCTTTACTAGCGGAGATACGCAGTATTTT. Encoded protein: CASSFTSGDTQYF. The full variable domain, completed using reference TRBV5-6 and TRBJ2-3, is DAGVTQSPTHLIKTRGQQVTLRCSPKSGHDTVSWYQQALGQGPQFIFQYYEEEERQRGNFPDRFSGHQFPNYSSELNVNALLLGDSALYLCASSFTSGDTQYFGPGTRLTVL.

This clone has a single count. The chain combines TRBV6-1 with TRBJ2-5, with D maybe TRBD1 (5 bases). The CDR3 sequence is 12 residues long. V was shortened by 2 bases and J by 8 bases, with 9 bases between the two germline ends. Germline loops: CDR1 MNHNS, CDR2 SASEGT. CDR3 protein: CASSERGVTQYF. Written as DNA, the CDR3 is TGTGCCAGCAGTGAAAGGGGTGTAACCCAGTACTTC.

This clone was recorded once. In DNA form, the CDR3 reads TGTGCCAGCAGCTTAGCGGGAACAGTCGACGAGCAGTACTTC. This translates into CASSLAGTVDEQYF. This chain connects TRBV6-1 to TRBJ2-7; 8 bases are a match to TRBD2. The CDR3 is 14 residues long. Trimming removed 6 bases from V and 5 bases from J; junction bases left unmatched: 9. CDR1 and CDR2 from the germline V gene are MNHNS and SASEGT.

The chain couples TRBV13 to TRBJ2-2, with D uncertain. The CDR3 consists of 16 residues. With 8 bases removed from V and 0 bases from J, the gap between germline ends came to 16 bases. Germline CDR1 reads PRHDT; CDR2 reads FYEKMQ (reference sequence). CDR3 bases: TGTGCCAGCCGAGCATACGACGGATCGAACACCGGGGAGCTGTTTTTT. Translated, it gives CASRAYDGSNTGELFF.

The rearrangement links TRBV20-1 to TRBJ2-5; D is uncertain. The CDR3 is 11 amino acids. Germline loops: CDR1 DFQATT, CDR2 SNEGSKA (reference sequence). Trimming took off 5 bases at V and 6 bases at J, with 10 bases between the two ends. The CDR3 is CSASDVKTQYF. For the CDR3, the DNA is TGCAGTGCTTCGGACGTAAAGACCCAGTACTTC.

The V call is TRBV11-3, the J call TRBJ1-4, with TRBD1 matching over 7 bases. The CDR3 has 13 residues. The V segment lost 5 bases and the J segment 7 bases; nucleotides outside the gene matches: 4. CDR1 SGHNT and CDR2 YENEEA come from the germline V gene. CDR3 in DNA: TGTGCCAGCAGCGTCAGGGGGGGTGAAAAACTGTTTTTT. It yields the protein CASSVRGGEKLFF.

The gene calls are TRBV27 and TRBJ2-2; TRBD2 aligns across 7 bases. Trimming at V came to 6 bases and at J to 6 bases, leaving 1 base not matched to a gene. Germline assignment: CDR1 MNHEY and CDR2 SMNVEV (reference sequence). The CDR3 consists of 12 residues. DNA for the CDR3: TGTGCCAGCAGGCGGGAGTCCGGGGAGCTGTTTTTT. Translation gives CASRRESGELFF.

The genes are TRBV30 and TRBJ1-5; 8 nucleotides align to TRBD1. Germline CDR1 GTSNPN, CDR2 SVGIG (reference sequence). There are 15 residues in the CDR3. J gave up 4 bases and V 2 bases, and 7 bases lay outside the gene matches. The CDR3 region has the DNA TGTGCCTGGAGTAAAAAGGACAGGGAGAATCAGCCCCAGCATTTT. The encoded protein is CAWSKKDRENQPQHF.

The CDR3: CASSEEVNTEAFF. In nucleotides, the CDR3 is TGTGCCAGCAGTGAAGAAGTGAACACTGAAGCTTTCTTT. The gene calls are TRBV2 and TRBJ1-1; D remains unclear. The CDR3 runs 13 residues. V lost 1 base and J lost 0, with 3 bases in between. Germline V gene lookup returns CDR1 SNHLY and CDR2 FYNNEI.

The chain uses TRBV5-8 and TRBJ2-7; D could derive from TRBD1 or TRBD2 (5 bases each). The germline V and J ends were trimmed by 0 bases and 3 bases, with 10 bases remaining between them. The CDR3 spans 14 residues. The germline V gene has CDR1 SGHTS and CDR2 YDEGEE. The DNA of the CDR3 is TGTGCCAGCAGCTTGGACAGAGGGGTCTACGAGCAGTACTTC. This translates into CASSLDRGVYEQYF.

This clone was recorded only once. The V gene is TRBV5-1, the J gene TRBJ2-3; TRBD1 agrees at 8 bases. After removal of 0 bases from V and 1 base from J, the junction contained 4 bases not matched to a gene. The CDR3 extends over 16 amino acids. Germline values: CDR1 SGHRS, CDR2 YFSETQ. The CDR3 region is CASSLGPGQGTDTQYF. CDR3 bases: TGCGCCAGCAGCTTGGGACCGGGACAGGGCACAGATACGCAGTATTTT.

V usage is TRBV10-3 and J usage is TRBJ1-1; D possibly corresponds to TRBD1 (6 bases). This CDR3 has 13 amino acids. The germline CDR1 and CDR2 sequences are ENHRY and SYGVKD. The V and J ends lost 2 bases and 8 bases respectively, with 12 bases between them. DNA of the CDR3: TGTGCCATCAGTGAGACCGAGCAGGGGGAAGCTTTCTTT. As protein: CAISETEQGEAFF.

The J gene is TRBJ2-2, the V gene TRBV9, with 13 bases identical to TRBD2. V lost 1 base to trimming and J lost 8 bases; unmatched junction nucleotides: 5. This CDR3 region has 16 residues. The germline CDR1 and CDR2 sequences are SGDLS and YYNGEE. The CDR3: CASSVTGTSGAGELFF. In DNA form, the CDR3 reads TGTGCCAGCAGCGTAACCGGGACTAGCGGGGCTGGGGAGCTGTTTTTT.